The 30 T cell receptor beta chains below were found in one sample sequenced in a study of OX40 agonist ivuxolimab in advanced cancers. Here immunoSEQ multiplex PCR was the method, and the copy in TCRdb shows in-frame clones only, minus some. The sample holds roughly 51,000 clones, around 90% seen once. This specimen was CD4+ or CD8+ T cells sorted from blood, taken in a trial of the OX40 agonist ivuxolimab. All receptors come from an adult with an advanced solid tumor such as melanoma, head and neck, liver or kidney cancer.

The rearrangement joins TRBV27 to TRBJ1-1, with 9 bases identical to TRBD1. The germline CDR1 and CDR2 sequences are MNHEY and SMNVEV (reference sequence). This CDR3 comprises 15 residues. J was trimmed by 1 base and V by 2 bases; bases with no gene match: 2. The CDR3 sequence is CASSLQGQGNTEAFF. The CDR3 bases are TGTGCCAGCAGTTTACAGGGACAGGGGAACACTGAAGCTTTCTTT.

This clone was counted between two and nine times. The chain is built from TRBV19 and TRBJ2-1; 10 bases align to TRBD2. The CDR3 consists of 15 residues. The germline V gene has CDR1 LNHDA and CDR2 SQIVND (reference sequence). Losses at the gene ends were 3 bases for V and 4 bases for J; bases not matched to a gene: 3. The DNA of the CDR3 is TGTGCCAGTAGTATGGCTAGCGGGAGATACAATGAGCAGTTCTTC. It encodes CASSMASGRYNEQFF.

V and J are TRBV28 and TRBJ1-4; the D gene is possibly TRBD1 (5 bases). The length of the CDR3 is 14 residues. Trimming cost V 6 bases and J 8 bases, with 16 bases left between them. Germline-derived CDR1 and CDR2 are MDHEN and SYDVKM. Written as DNA, the CDR3 is TGTGCCAGCAGGGGGACTTTGGAGGTGGAAAAACTGTTTTTT. Protein: CASRGTLEVEKLFF.

This clone was recorded a few times. V is TRBV19 and J is TRBJ2-2; possibly TRBD2 for D (5 bases). The length of the CDR3 is 12 residues. Germline V gene sequence: CDR1 LNHDA, CDR2 SQIVND (reference sequence). Trimming left V 6 bases short and J 7 bases short, with 9 bases between. The CDR3 here is CASSPGIGELFF. The CDR3 DNA reads as TGTGCCAGTAGCCCCGGGATCGGGGAGCTGTTTTTT.

This sequence joins TRBV5-6 and TRBJ2-5; D is ambiguous. The CDR3 length is 15 residues. Germline V gene data show CDR1 as SGHDT and CDR2 as YYEEEE. Between the trimmed V and J ends, which lost 0 bases and 5 bases, there was a span of 14 bases. DNA of the CDR3: TGTGCCAGCAGCTTGGATGATCGTGGTTTTGAGACCCAGTACTTC. It codes for CASSLDDRGFETQYF.

The rearrangement uses TRBV27 and TRBJ1-6, with TRBD1 matching over 10 bases. Germline CDR1 MNHEY, CDR2 SMNVEV (reference sequence). This CDR3 comprises 17 residues. The CDR3 coding sequence is TGTACCCAGCAGGGGACAGGGGAAGGGAGGTATAATTCACCCCTCCACTTT. Its translation: CTQQGTGEGRYNSPLHF.

The chain combines TRBV6-9 with TRBJ2-7; D remains unclear. V gave up 6 bases and J gave up 7 bases, with 16 bases separating them. The germline gives CDR1 MNHGY, CDR2 SVAAGI. The CDR3 is 13 amino acids. CDR3 in DNA: TGTGCCAGCAGGGTGACCTCTACGTTGGAGCAGTACTTC. This codes for CASRVTSTLEQYF.

The chain uses TRBV7-8 and TRBJ1-1; TRBD1 matches 8 bases. V shed 2 bases, J shed 5 bases, and the junction held 7 bases outside the gene matches. This CDR3 comprises 15 residues. Germline V gene sequence: CDR1 SGHVS, CDR2 FQNEAQ. The CDR3 is CASSLLGQGWTEAFF. In nucleotides, the CDR3 is TGTGCCAGCAGCTTACTTGGACAGGGATGGACTGAAGCTTTCTTT.

CDR3 sequence: CASRDRGYEQYF. The CDR3 DNA follows: TGTGCCAGCAGGGACAGGGGTTACGAGCAGTACTTC. The chain combines TRBV28 with TRBJ2-7; 9 bases fit TRBD1. Germline-derived CDR1 and CDR2 are MDHEN and SYDVKM. This CDR3 spans 12 amino acids. Trimming cost V 6 bases and J 4 bases; bases outside gene matches: 1.

The gene calls are TRBV13 and TRBJ2-1; 8 nucleotides match TRBD2. This CDR3 is built from 15 residues. Germline trimming cut 3 bases from V and 3 bases from J; bases unmatched to any gene: 4. The V gene's germline CDR1 is PRHDT and CDR2 FYEKMQ (reference sequence). For the CDR3, the DNA is TGTGCCAGCAGCTTGAGCGGGGGTGGCTACAATGAGCAGTTCTTC. Translating it yields CASSLSGGGYNEQFF. Full variable domain (outside the CDR3, taken from reference TRBV13 and TRBJ2-1): AAGVIQSPRHLIKEKRETATLKCYPIPRHDTVYWYQQGPGQDPQFLISFYEKMQSDKGSIPDRFSAQQFSDYHSELNMSSLELGDSALYFCASSLSGGGYNEQFFGPGTRLTVL.

The chain couples TRBV11-2 to TRBJ1-3; D is uncertain. The CDR3 loop spans 13 amino acids. The V gene lost 0 bases and the J gene lost 3 bases, with 3 bases spanning the gap. Germline values: CDR1 SGHAT, CDR2 FQNNGV. The CDR3 nucleotides read TGTGCCAGCAGCTTAGAGGTTGGAAACACCATATATTTT. This translates into CASSLEVGNTIYF. Combining the CDR3 with reference TRBV11-2 and TRBJ1-3 gives the whole variable domain EAGVAQSPRYKIIEKRQSVAFWCNPISGHATLYWYQQILGQGPKLLIQFQNNGVVDDSQLPKDRFSAERLKGVDSTLKIQPAKLEDSAVYLCASSLEVGNTIYFGEGSWLTVV.

This sequence joins TRBV4-1 and TRBJ2-1; 8 bases agree with TRBD2. The CDR3 extends over 22 amino acids. Unmatched junction bases numbered 28, after V lost 1 base and J lost 8 bases. Germline lookup yields CDR1 MGHRA and CDR2 YSYEKL. The CDR3, as DNA: TGCGCCAGCAGCCAAGGGCGCCTTGGGCAGGGTCGTGGCAGCGGGAGTGATTATGAGCAGTTCTTC. Its translation: CASSQGRLGQGRGSGSDYEQFF.

As for this clone: Other DNA sequences of this sample code for an identical CDR3. The V and J genes are TRBV30 and TRBJ1-2; TRBD1 might be the D (6 bases). Trimming pared 1 base from V and 4 bases from J, leaving 16 bases between. Germline V gene lookup returns CDR1 GTSNPN and CDR2 SVGIG (reference sequence). The CDR3 has 15 amino acids. CDR3 in amino acids: CAWSGLGGAGYGYTF. In DNA form, the CDR3 reads TGTGCCTGGAGTGGTCTGGGGGGGGCTGGCTATGGCTACACCTTC.

This clone is medium-sized. CDR3 sequence: CASSLGPGVAAFF. For the CDR3, the DNA is TGTGCCAGCAGTTTAGGGCCGGGGGTTGCAGCTTTCTTT. This chain links TRBV27 with TRBJ1-1, with D maybe TRBD1 (5 bases). Germline loops: CDR1 MNHEY, CDR2 SMNVEV (reference sequence). This CDR3 contains 13 residues. V lost 2 bases, J lost 10 bases, and 14 bases lay in between.

The chain carries TRBV30 and TRBJ2-4; D remains unclear. V shed 0 bases and J shed 8 bases, with 11 bases lying between them. The CDR3 length is 13 residues. Germline assignment: CDR1 GTSNPN and CDR2 SVGIG (reference sequence). The CDR3 DNA follows: TGTGCCTGGAGTGTACTCGACGCCGACATTCAGTACTTC. This translates into CAWSVLDADIQYF.

V usage is TRBV6-5 and J usage is TRBJ1-1; 8 positions match TRBD1. The junction had 3 bases not matched to a gene; V was cut back by 2 bases and J by 1 base. Germline V gives CDR1 MNHEY, CDR2 SVGAGI. This CDR3 contains 15 residues. The CDR3 DNA sequence: TGTGCCAGCAGTTACGCGGGGACAGGGAACACTGAAGCTTTCTTT. Translating gives CASSYAGTGNTEAFF.

This chain links TRBV6-1 with TRBJ2-7, with 7 bases lining up with TRBD1. CDR3 length: 16 residues. V was clipped by 4 bases and J by 1 base; unmatched bases: 10. Per germline, CDR1 MNHNS and CDR2 SASEGT. The CDR3 nucleotides read TGTGCCAGCAGTGTACCAGACAGGGTATCTTCCTACGAGCAGTACGTC. It translates to CASSVPDRVSSYEQYV.

The chain links TRBV19 to TRBJ2-1; TRBD2 matches 7 bases. After removal of 5 bases from V and 10 bases from J, the junction contained 5 bases not matched to a gene. Germline values: CDR1 LNHDA, CDR2 SQIVND (reference sequence). The CDR3 covers 12 residues. The CDR3: CASSPTAGEQFF. In DNA, the CDR3 is TGTGCCAGTAGTCCCACAGCGGGAGAGCAGTTCTTC.

The gene calls are TRBV5-1 and TRBJ2-3; D remains unclear. The CDR3 sequence is 14 residues long. Germline CDR1 is SGHRS and CDR2 is YFSETQ. The V end lost 2 bases, the J end lost 3 bases, and 10 bases lay between the germline ends. This CDR3 is CASSFPDGTDTQYF. The CDR3 DNA reads TGCGCCAGCAGCTTCCCGGACGGGACAGATACGCAGTATTTT.

This CDR3 reads CASRGISGGYNEQFF. Written as DNA, the CDR3 is TGTGCCAGCAGAGGGATCAGCGGGGGTTACAATGAGCAGTTCTTC. This chain connects TRBV9 to TRBJ2-1; TRBD2 aligns across 8 bases. In germline, CDR1 is SGDLS, CDR2 YYNGEE. The CDR3 runs to 15 residues. With V trimmed by 5 bases and J by 4 bases, 8 bases remained unmatched.

V and J are TRBV19 and TRBJ2-3; 10 bases are shared with TRBD2. The CDR3 extends over 16 amino acids. Looked up from germline, CDR1 is LNHDA and CDR2 is SQIVND (reference sequence). Trimming took 4 bases from V and 2 from J; bases not matched to a gene: 6. CDR3 nucleotides: TGTGCCAGTAGTACCTTAGCGGGGGGCTTCACAGATACGCAGTATTTT. The encoded protein is CASSTLAGGFTDTQYF.

This chain uses TRBV7-6 with TRBJ1-3; D might be TRBD1 (5 bases). The CDR3 sequence is 15 residues long. V was clipped by 5 bases and J by 3 bases, with 14 bases between them. CDR1 and CDR2 from the germline V gene are SGHVS and FNYEAQ. CDR3 nucleotides: TGTGCCAGCAGCCCGGACATGACCAGTGGAAACACCATATATTTT. It encodes CASSPDMTSGNTIYF.

The chain has TRBV28 and TRBJ1-6; D is uncertain. Germline V gene data show CDR1 as MDHEN and CDR2 as SYDVKM. The V end was cut by 1 base, the J end by 9 bases, with 10 bases between. The CDR3 covers 14 residues. CDR3 protein: CASSLSGRFSPLHF. Here the CDR3 DNA reads TGTGCCAGCAGTTTATCGGGCAGGTTTTCACCCCTCCACTTT.

V gene TRBV4-1 combines with J gene TRBJ2-1, with TRBD1 identical over 11 bases. Germline CDR1 reads MGHRA; CDR2 reads YSYEKL. The CDR3 extends over 17 amino acids. The trim removed 3 bases at V and 9 bases at J, leaving 13 bases unmatched. In DNA, the CDR3 is TGCGCCAGCAGCCAGTCCACTCCGGGGACAGGGGGAAGTGAGCAGTTCTTC. It yields the protein CASSQSTPGTGGSEQFF.

The rearrangement links TRBV27 to TRBJ1-5; D gene ambiguous. V lost 2 bases, J lost 6 bases, and 20 bases lay in between. CDR1 MNHEY and CDR2 SMNVEV come from the germline V gene (reference sequence). The CDR3 spans 17 residues. This chain's CDR3 is CASSLAPFGVGSQPQHF. The CDR3 coding sequence is TGTGCCAGCAGTTTAGCCCCGTTCGGTGTTGGGAGTCAGCCCCAGCATTTT.

The chain carries TRBV9 and TRBJ1-5; the D gene is possibly TRBD1 (6 bases). CDR1 SGDLS and CDR2 YYNGEE come from the germline V gene. V was pared by 0 bases and J by 4 bases, with 8 bases between. This CDR3 spans 14 amino acids. The CDR3 reads CASSVAGVNQPQHF. The CDR3 coding sequence is TGTGCCAGCAGCGTAGCAGGGGTGAATCAGCCCCAGCATTTT.

This sequence joins TRBV4-1 and TRBJ1-5; TRBD1 might be the D (6 bases). CDR1 is MGHRA, CDR2 YSYEKL, per germline. V was shortened by 5 bases and J by 4 bases, with 15 bases between the two germline ends. The CDR3 length is 15 residues. The CDR3 region is CASSYNREGNQPQHF. In nucleotides, the CDR3 is TGCGCCAGCAGCTATAACAGGGAAGGGAATCAGCCCCAGCATTTT.

V gene TRBV7-9 combines with J gene TRBJ1-1; D remains unclear. The CDR3 loop spans 12 amino acids. Germline V lookup: CDR1 SEHNR, CDR2 FQNEAQ (reference sequence). V was clipped by 8 bases and J by 5 bases, with 12 bases between them. In DNA form, the CDR3 reads TGTGCCAGCGGATGGACGGGAACTGAAGCTTTCTTT. Amino acids: CASGWTGTEAFF.

The chain has TRBV11-2 and TRBJ2-7, with TRBD2 matching over 7 bases. In germline, CDR1 is SGHAT, CDR2 FQNNGV. After removal of 2 bases from V and 3 bases from J, the junction contained 1 base not matched to a gene. The CDR3 extends over 13 amino acids. The CDR3 region has the DNA TGTGCCAGCAGCTTATCTAGCGGCTACGAGCAGTACTTC. This codes for CASSLSSGYEQYF.

J is TRBJ2-2 and V is TRBV6-5, with D possibly matching TRBD2 (5 bases). Germline lookup yields CDR1 MNHEY and CDR2 SVGAGI. This CDR3 spans 16 amino acids. V was trimmed by 3 bases and J by 5 bases, leaving 16 bases between them. The CDR3, as DNA: TGTGCCAGCAGTTATGCGAGGTCCCCGGGAACCGGGGAGCTGTTTTTT. This encodes CASSYARSPGTGELFF.